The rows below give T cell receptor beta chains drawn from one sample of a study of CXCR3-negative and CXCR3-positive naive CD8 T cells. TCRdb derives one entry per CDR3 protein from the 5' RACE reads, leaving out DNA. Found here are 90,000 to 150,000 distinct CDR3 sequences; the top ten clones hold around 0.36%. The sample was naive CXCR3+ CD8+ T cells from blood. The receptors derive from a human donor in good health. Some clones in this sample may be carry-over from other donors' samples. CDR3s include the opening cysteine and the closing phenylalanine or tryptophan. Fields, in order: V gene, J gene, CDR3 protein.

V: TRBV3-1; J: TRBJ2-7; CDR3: CASRQEGGTGEQYF
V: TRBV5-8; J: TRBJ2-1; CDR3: CASSFTSGGTYNEQFF
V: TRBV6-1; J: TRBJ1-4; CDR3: CASTFASVATNEKLFF
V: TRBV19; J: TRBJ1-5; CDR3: CATTAGTVNQPQHF
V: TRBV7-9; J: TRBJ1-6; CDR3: CASSSTTVSIHSPLHF
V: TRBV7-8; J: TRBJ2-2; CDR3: CASSLEGAGELFF
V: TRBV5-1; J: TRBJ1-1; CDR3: CASSWGTGEDTEAFF
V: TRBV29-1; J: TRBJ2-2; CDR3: CSVAGTGYTGELFF
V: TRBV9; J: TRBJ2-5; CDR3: CASSVEGRSKETQYF
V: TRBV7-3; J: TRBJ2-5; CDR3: CASSSGGQETQYF
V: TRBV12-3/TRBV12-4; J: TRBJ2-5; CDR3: CASRGTGEETQYF
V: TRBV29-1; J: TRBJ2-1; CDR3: CSTGSYNEQFF
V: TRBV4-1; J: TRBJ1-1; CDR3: CDSSRGILSGPFF
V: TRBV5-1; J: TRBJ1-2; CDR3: CASSLVYSSNYGYTF
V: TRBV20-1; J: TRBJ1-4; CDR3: CSARDLGILAEKLFF
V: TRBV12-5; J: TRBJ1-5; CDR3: CASGLVRREYSNQPQHF
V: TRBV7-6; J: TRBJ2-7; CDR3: CASSSSGSSYEQYF
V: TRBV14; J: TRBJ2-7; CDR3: CASSHQGVGYEQYF
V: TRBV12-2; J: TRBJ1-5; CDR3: CASRPHTALYSNQPQHF
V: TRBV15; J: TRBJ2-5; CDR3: CATSSSPRETQYF
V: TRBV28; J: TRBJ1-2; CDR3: CASSPPGWAANYGYTF
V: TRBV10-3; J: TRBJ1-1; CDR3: CAISGYGDTEAFF
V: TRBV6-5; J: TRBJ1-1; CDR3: CASSYLGGLNTEAFF
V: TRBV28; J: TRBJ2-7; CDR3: CASSLSLDRGEAYEQYF
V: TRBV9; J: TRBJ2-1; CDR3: CASSPTPYNEQFF
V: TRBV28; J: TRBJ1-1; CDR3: CASSLQVWNTEAFF
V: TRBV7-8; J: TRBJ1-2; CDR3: CASSHERGIGYGYTF
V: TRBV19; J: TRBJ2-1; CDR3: CASTAGASEQFF
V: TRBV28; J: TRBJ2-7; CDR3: CASSFPRTGGVFEQYF
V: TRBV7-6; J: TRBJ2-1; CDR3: CASSLDFGGLGSYNEQFF
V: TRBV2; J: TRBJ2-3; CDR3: CASSPKASGGTDTQYF
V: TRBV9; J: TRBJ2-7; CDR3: CASSERDSASEQYF
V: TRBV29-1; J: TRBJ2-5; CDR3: CSVEDSIGGETQYF
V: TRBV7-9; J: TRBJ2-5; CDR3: CASSLGLAGANQETQYF
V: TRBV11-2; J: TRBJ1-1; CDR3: CASSPTGWGTEAFF
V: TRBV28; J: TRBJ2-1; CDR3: CASSQRYNEQLF
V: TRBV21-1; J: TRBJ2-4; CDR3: CASSIRDNVGCIQYF
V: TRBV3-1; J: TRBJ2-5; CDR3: CASSQAKGLAGLGDETQYF
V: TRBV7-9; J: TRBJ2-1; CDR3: CASSWGLANNEQFF
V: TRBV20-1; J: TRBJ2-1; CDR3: CSASLAGWNEQFF
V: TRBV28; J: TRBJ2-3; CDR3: CASSLPGGDTQYF
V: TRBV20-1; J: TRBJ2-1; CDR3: CSVERLAGVLDEQFF
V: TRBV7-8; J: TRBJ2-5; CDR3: CASSLALSLAGGQQETQYF
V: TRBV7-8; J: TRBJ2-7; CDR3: CASSLTSGTGAYEQYF
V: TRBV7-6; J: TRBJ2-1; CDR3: CASSYHRDEQFF